This T cell receptor (beta chain) was observed in a study of blood T cells in healthy people across ages. No fewer than 5.5 micrograms of total RNA were isolated from every sample. Together with a sample-barcoded 5' primer, a J-beta primer mix was included in a second PCR lasting about 6 to 11 cycles. A single record per CDR3 protein comes from TCRdb applying MiXCR to the 5' RACE reads. Of 1.5 million to 2 million distinct CDR3 sequences listed, roughly 50% are singletons. Germline assignment: CDR1 DFQATT and CDR2 SNEGSKA (reference sequence). Trimming pared 3 bases from V and 4 bases from J, leaving 7 bases between. This CDR3 spans 13 amino acids.

This chain links TRBV20-1 with TRBJ2-6; unclear D gene. The sequenced material came from blood. This receptor was obtained from a woman aged 35 to 49 in good health. The CDR3 is CSASPSGANVLTF. The CDR3 nucleotides read TGCAGTGCTAGCCCCTCCGGGGCCAACGTCCTGACTTTC.